These 21 T cell receptor beta chains originate from one sample sequenced in a study of CD8+CD57+ T cells in acquired aplastic anemia. All sequencing subjects had displayed CD8+CD57+ cell expansion on flow cytometry. According to the study, genomic DNA was the template for TCR beta VDJ and CDR3 profiling. TCRdb recomputed calls from the reads with MiXCR, one row per CDR3 protein. The data contain about 200,000 distinct CDR3 sequences, around three fifths of them seen just once; the ten biggest clones take up about 60%. Input material: sorted CD4+, CD8+, or CD8+CD57+ T cells (not recorded which) from PBMCs. These receptors were taken from a human donor with aplastic anemia.

The genes are TRBV19 and TRBJ1-2; D ambiguous. V lost 11 bases to trimming and J lost 1 base, with 29 bases between them. This CDR3 contains 18 residues. Germline lookup yields CDR1 LNHDA and CDR2 SQIVND (reference sequence). The CDR3 nucleotides read TGTGCCTGGTCCCACCCGGAGGGCAGGCGGGCGAGTAACTATGGCTACACCTTC. It encodes CAWSHPEGRRASNYGYTF.

The rearrangement joins TRBV10-2 to TRBJ2-7, with 8 bases aligning to TRBD2. The germline gives CDR1 WSHSY, CDR2 SAAADI. CDR3 length: 14 residues. V was pared by 6 bases and J by 1 base, with 5 bases of the junction left unmatched. CDR3: CASRRGDKSYEQYF. Here the CDR3 DNA reads TGCGCCAGCAGGCGGGGGGACAAATCCTACGAGCAGTACTTC.

The chain links TRBV10-2 to TRBJ1-1; D uncertain. From germline, CDR1 is WSHSY and CDR2 SAAADI. The CDR3 loop spans 14 amino acids. Trimming removed 0 bases at V and 2 bases at J, with 7 bases between. The CDR3 spells CASSESGGNTEAFF. As DNA, the CDR3 is TGCGCCAGCAGTGAGTCGGGCGGAAACACTGAAGCTTTCTTT.

This clonotype was observed at least ten times. V gene TRBV5-1 combines with J gene TRBJ2-7, with D perhaps TRBD1 (6 bases). V lost 4 bases and J lost 2, with 13 bases in between. The CDR3 has 14 residues. The germline CDR1 and CDR2 sequences are SGHRS and YFSETQ. CDR3 in DNA: TGCGCCAGCAGCCCGCTAGACAGGCCCTACGAGCAGTACTTC. Its translation: CASSPLDRPYEQYF.

This chain connects TRBV9 to TRBJ2-5, with D possibly matching TRBD1 (6 bases). This CDR3 is 13 amino acids long. Germline assignment: CDR1 SGDLS and CDR2 YYNGEE. V dropped 3 bases and J dropped 5 bases, with 11 bases sitting between them. The CDR3 DNA follows: TGTGCCAGCAGCGCTGCAGGGGTGGAGACCCAGTACTTC. Translation: CASSAAGVETQYF.

This chain joins TRBV7-9 and TRBJ1-1, with D unresolved. The V end was cut by 2 bases, the J end by 4 bases, with 8 bases between. The CDR3 totals 13 residues. The germline V gene encodes CDR1 SEHNR and CDR2 FQNEAQ (reference sequence). The CDR3: CASSLTSITEAFF. CDR3 DNA sequence: TGTGCCAGCAGCTTAACAAGTATCACTGAAGCTTTCTTT.

This chain connects TRBV19 to TRBJ1-2; TRBD1 matches 8 bases. The CDR3 length is 12 residues. V was pared by 6 bases and J by 3 bases, with 0 bases of the junction left unmatched. Germline values: CDR1 LNHDA, CDR2 SQIVND (reference sequence). CDR3 nucleotide sequence: TGTGCCAGTAGGGACAGGGACTATGGCTACACCTTC. Its protein product is CASRDRDYGYTF. The full variable domain, in which reference TRBV19 and TRBJ1-2 provide the parts outside the CDR3, is DGGITQSPKYLFRKEGQNVTLSCEQNLNHDAMYWYRQDPGQGLRLIYYSQIVNDFQKGDIAEGYSVSREKKESFPLTVTSAQKNPTAFYLCASRDRDYGYTFGSGTRLTVV.

This clonotype came up a few times. The V gene is TRBV5-6, the J gene TRBJ1-2, with a weak D call TRBD1 (6 bases). The CDR3 sequence is 14 residues long. Trimming shortened V by 0 bases and J by 4 bases, and 10 bases separated the two germline ends. The V gene's germline CDR1 is SGHDT and CDR2 YYEEEE. This chain's CDR3 is CASSLDRVFYGYTF. CDR3 sequence (DNA): TGTGCCAGCAGCTTGGACAGGGTCTTCTATGGCTACACCTTC.

In regard to this clonotype: The junction shows a germline mismatch at one end, possibly a read error. The CDR3 sequence is CASSSLAESSTDMQYF. The CDR3 bases are TGTGCCAGCAGCTCCTTAGCGGAGTCGAGCACAGATATGCAGTATTTT. The J gene is TRBJ2-3, the V gene TRBV7-9; D is possibly TRBD2 (6 bases). CDR3 length: 16 residues. Germline-derived CDR1 and CDR2 are SEHNR and FQNEAQ (reference sequence).

The genes are TRBV3-1 and TRBJ2-3; D uncertain. Per the germline V gene, CDR1 is LGHDT and CDR2 is YNNKEL (reference sequence). Trimming left V 3 bases short and J 0 bases short, with 4 bases between. The CDR3 has 13 amino acids. CDR3 loop: CASSHRSTDTQYF. CDR3 DNA sequence: TGTGCCAGCAGCCACCGGAGCACAGATACGCAGTATTTT.

V and J are TRBV20-1 and TRBJ1-1; D is unclear. Germline CDR1 DFQATT, CDR2 SNEGSKA (reference sequence). The CDR3 spans 11 residues. The V and J ends lost 5 bases and 6 bases respectively, with 10 bases between them. CDR3 sequence reads: CSAPDVAEAFF. The CDR3 region has the DNA TGCAGTGCTCCTGACGTCGCTGAAGCTTTCTTT.

The rearrangement uses TRBV2 and TRBJ1-2; D possibly corresponds to TRBD1 (5 bases). V was pared by 2 bases and J by 6 bases, with 13 bases between. Germline CDR1 and CDR2: SNHLY and FYNNEI. The CDR3 is made up of 14 amino acids. The CDR3 region is CASSERGKGDGYTF. The CDR3 coding sequence is TGTGCCAGCAGTGAAAGGGGTAAGGGAGATGGCTACACCTTC.

V gene TRBV19 combines with J gene TRBJ2-1; TRBD2 matches at 8 bases. The CDR3 is 14 amino acids. Germline CDR1 is LNHDA and CDR2 is SQIVND (reference sequence). Germline trimming cut 6 bases from V and 7 bases from J; bases unmatched to any gene: 8. The CDR3, as DNA: TGTGCCAGTAGCGTTAGCGGGATGGGTAATGAGCAGTTCTTC. Its protein product is CASSVSGMGNEQFF. Filled out from reference TRBV19 and TRBJ2-1, the complete variable domain reads DGGITQSPKYLFRKEGQNVTLSCEQNLNHDAMYWYRQDPGQGLRLIYYSQIVNDFQKGDIAEGYSVSREKKESFPLTVTSAQKNPTAFYLCASSVSGMGNEQFFGPGTRLTVL.

This chain joins TRBV5-1 and TRBJ2-5; TRBD1 or TRBD2 may be the D gene (5 bases each). This CDR3 has 14 residues. V was pared by 0 bases and J by 5 bases, with 11 bases between. The germline gives CDR1 SGHRS, CDR2 YFSETQ. CDR3 bases: TGCGCCAGCAGCTTGGACAGGAGGAAGGAGACCCAGTACTTC. Protein product: CASSLDRRKETQYF.

The chain joins TRBV5-1 to TRBJ2-3, with D possibly being TRBD1 (5 bases). V was pared by 0 bases and J by 2 bases, with 7 bases between. Germline CDR1 is SGHRS and CDR2 is YFSETQ. This CDR3 comprises 14 residues. The CDR3 here is CASSLAQDTDTQYF. The CDR3 coding sequence is TGCGCCAGCAGCTTGGCACAGGACACAGATACGCAGTATTTT.

The chain links TRBV24-1 to TRBJ2-7; 7 bases map to TRBD1. V dropped 10 bases and J dropped 0; count of bases not matched to a gene: 5. Germline lookup yields CDR1 KGHDR and CDR2 SFDVKD. The CDR3 runs to 13 residues. The DNA for the CDR3 is TGTGCCACTCAGGACAGGATCTCCTACGAGCAGTACTTC. Its protein product is CATQDRISYEQYF.

This clonotype was seen only a few times. The gene calls are TRBV15 and TRBJ2-7, with D unresolved. The V gene lost 0 bases and the J gene lost 6 bases, with 18 bases spanning the gap. The CDR3 spans 16 residues. CDR1 is LNHNV and CDR2 is YYDKDF in the germline V gene (reference sequence). The CDR3 DNA follows: TGTGCCACCAGCAGAGATCGACACCGGACCATCCTCGAGCAGTACTTC. Its translation: CATSRDRHRTILEQYF. The variable domain in full, completed from reference TRBV15 and TRBJ2-7, reads DAMVIQNPRYQVTQFGKPVTLSCSQTLNHNVMYWYQQKSSQAPKLLFHYYDKDFNNEADTPDNFQSRRPNTSFCFLDIRSPGLGDTAMYLCATSRDRHRTILEQYFGPGTRLTVT.

This clonotype was observed at least ten times. This rearrangement joins TRBV9 to TRBJ2-1; a possible D gene is TRBD2 (6 bases). The CDR3 loop spans 17 amino acids. Germline V gives CDR1 SGDLS, CDR2 YYNGEE. Trimming cost V 0 bases and J 0 bases, with 13 bases left between them. The CDR3 nucleotides are TGTGCCAGCAGCGTAGCCGGGACTGTTAGCTCCTACAATGAGCAGTTCTTC. This sequence encodes CASSVAGTVSSYNEQFF. Looking up the rest from reference TRBV9 and TRBJ2-1 gives the full variable domain: DSGVTQTPKHLITATGQRVTLRCSPRSGDLSVYWYQQSLDQGLQFLIQYYNGEERAKGNILERFSAQQFPDLHSELNLSSLELGDSALYFCASSVAGTVSSYNEQFFGPGTRLTVL.

V and J are TRBV7-3 and TRBJ1-1; D remains ambiguous. The germline V gene has CDR1 SGHTA and CDR2 FQGTGA. The CDR3 consists of 12 residues. With 4 bases removed from V and 8 bases from J, the gap between germline ends came to 11 bases. CDR3 in DNA: TGTGCCAGCAGCTCCTCATCGGGGGAAGCTTTCTTT. Amino acid sequence: CASSSSSGEAFF.

This clonotype showed up just a few times. This chain joins TRBV3-1 and TRBJ1-2; 7 positions match TRBD1. The CDR3 covers 13 residues. The V and J ends lost 3 bases and 8 bases, in that order; junction bases with no gene match: 6. Per the germline V gene, CDR1 is LGHDT and CDR2 is YNNKEL (reference sequence). The CDR3 reads CASSHPTGEGYTF. CDR3 coding DNA: TGTGCCAGCAGCCACCCCACAGGGGAGGGCTACACCTTC.

This clonotype came up a few times. The V gene is TRBV6-5, the J gene TRBJ2-5; 11 nucleotides agree with TRBD2. The CDR3 spans 15 residues. Germline assignment: CDR1 MNHEY and CDR2 SVGAGI. With 5 bases clipped from V and 1 base from J, the junction kept 3 bases outside the gene matches. This CDR3 is CASSETSGSQETQYF. The DNA of the CDR3 is TGTGCCAGCAGTGAAACTAGCGGGAGCCAAGAGACCCAGTACTTC.